What follows are 9 T cell receptor beta chains derived from one specimen sequenced in a study of identical twins. MiXCR, run by TCRdb on the 5' RACE reads, gives a single entry per CDR3 protein. The repertoire consists of under 300,000 distinct CDR3 sequences, with about 9% occurring once and the leading ten covering less than 4%. In addition, the sample was reused for a study of yellow fever vaccine responses in identical twins.

Sequencing was performed on CD8+ T cells sorted from blood. The receptors shown here come from a woman aged 18-35 years in good health.

The V and J genes are TRBV11-2 and TRBJ1-1; D uncertain. V lost 5 bases, J lost 3 bases, and 10 bases lay in between. The germline gives CDR1 SGHAT, CDR2 FQNNGV. The CDR3 spans 13 residues. Here the CDR3 reads CASSLDSYTEAFF. CDR3 coding DNA: TGTGCCAGCAGCCTGGACTCCTACACTGAAGCTTTCTTT.

J is TRBJ2-7 and V is TRBV29-1, with 8 bases that match TRBD1. Germline CDR1 is SQVTM and CDR2 is ANQGSEA. This CDR3 is 14 amino acids long. Trimming removed 6 bases from V and 2 bases from J; junction bases left unmatched: 9. In nucleotides, the CDR3 is TGCAGCGTGCAGACAGGGGCCGCGGCCTACGAGCAGTACTTC. It yields the protein CSVQTGAAAYEQYF.

This clonotype occurred a few times. The chain couples TRBV2 to TRBJ2-3, with TRBD2 matching over 10 bases. The J segment lost 0 bases and the V segment lost 8 bases, leaving 8 bases of the junction unmatched. Per the germline V gene, CDR1 is SNHLY and CDR2 is FYNNEI. This CDR3 has 16 residues. CDR3 amino acids: CASFIGLAASTDTQYF. CDR3 coding DNA: TGTGCCAGCTTCATCGGACTAGCGGCTAGCACAGATACGCAGTATTTT.

This clonotype was counted ten times or more. V usage is TRBV6-6 and J usage is TRBJ2-5; possible D gene TRBD1, 6 bases. CDR1 is MNHNY and CDR2 is SVGAGI in the germline V gene (reference sequence). Trimming took 5 bases from V and 5 from J, leaving 12 bases between them. The CDR3 contains 13 residues. CDR3 in amino acids: CASSQGSAETQYF. CDR3 in DNA: TGTGCCAGCAGTCAGGGGTCGGCGGAGACCCAGTACTTC.

This clonotype has at least ten counts. The chain uses TRBV29-1 and TRBJ2-1, with D possibly TRBD1 on 5 matching bases. With 3 bases removed from V and 8 bases from J, the gap between germline ends came to 8 bases. The V gene's germline CDR1 is SQVTM and CDR2 ANQGSEA. CDR3 length equals 11 residues. CDR3 loop: CSVDQGYEQFF. In DNA form, the CDR3 reads TGCAGCGTTGACCAGGGTTATGAGCAGTTCTTC.

The chain links TRBV4-1 to TRBJ1-1; possibly TRBD1 for D (6 bases). The germline CDR1 and CDR2 sequences are MGHRA and YSYEKL. This CDR3 contains 14 residues. With 2 bases removed from V and 7 bases from J, the gap between germline ends came to 14 bases. The CDR3 spells CASSQRQETYEAFF. CDR3 nucleotides: TGCGCCAGCAGCCAACGACAGGAGACGTATGAAGCTTTCTTT.

This clonotype was counted a few times. J is TRBJ2-7 and V is TRBV3-1; 13 bases map to TRBD2. Germline values: CDR1 LGHDT, CDR2 YNNKEL (reference sequence). The CDR3 contains 18 residues. J gave up 2 bases and V 7 bases, and 14 bases lay outside the gene matches. CDR3 coding DNA: TGTGCCAGCACCACAAACACCGGGACTAGCGGGGCCCCCTACGAGCAGTACTTC. It yields the protein CASTTNTGTSGAPYEQYF.

This clonotype has a handful of counts. The CDR3 DNA follows: TGTGCCAGCAGTTACTCCATTAGCGTAGCAAGGGGGACGGTGACTGAAGAGACCCAGTACTTC. This gives the protein CASSYSISVARGTVTEETQYF. The chain combines TRBV6-2 or TRBV6-3 with TRBJ2-5, with TRBD1 as a possible D gene (6 bases). V lost 0 bases to trimming and J lost 3 bases, with 29 bases between them. This CDR3 contains 21 residues. The germline V gene encodes CDR1 MNHEY and CDR2 SVGEGT.

The J gene is TRBJ2-7, the V gene TRBV6-6, with no clear D. In germline, CDR1 is MNHNY, CDR2 SVGAGI (reference sequence). CDR3 size: 11 residues. V was trimmed by 6 bases and J by 2 bases, leaving 5 bases between them. The CDR3 coding sequence is TGTGCCAGCAGGAGCCCCTACGAGCAGTACTTC. Its translation: CASRSPYEQYF.